This passage covers 2 T cell receptor beta chains from one sample sequenced in a study of T cell responses to AZD1222 COVID-19 vaccine. TCRdb's copy holds only in-frame clones and misses some; the assay was immunoSEQ multiplex PCR. The sample lists 110,000 to 150,000 clones; about 86% were seen once. The material was peripheral blood, obtained on day 0 of AZD1222 vaccination. These receptors all stem from an adult in good health.

The chain carries TRBV3-1 (or the pseudogene TRBV3-2) and TRBJ1-2; D uncertain. Trimming pared 4 bases from V and 13 bases from J, leaving 19 bases between. The CDR3 sequence is 13 residues long. Germline V lookup: CDR1 LGHDT, CDR2 YNNKEL (reference sequence). CDR3 region: CASSPSVLDVATF. Here the CDR3 DNA reads TGTGCCAGCAGCCCTTCGGTCCTCGATGTTGCCACCTTC.

V and J are TRBV7-2 and TRBJ2-5, with D tentatively TRBD1 (6 bases). V was trimmed by 5 bases and J by 5 bases, leaving 6 bases between them. The CDR3 runs 11 residues. Per germline, CDR1 SGHTA and CDR2 FQGNSA. In DNA, the CDR3 is TGTGCCAGCAGCCAGGGGGAGACCCAGTACTTC. Protein sequence: CASSQGETQYF.